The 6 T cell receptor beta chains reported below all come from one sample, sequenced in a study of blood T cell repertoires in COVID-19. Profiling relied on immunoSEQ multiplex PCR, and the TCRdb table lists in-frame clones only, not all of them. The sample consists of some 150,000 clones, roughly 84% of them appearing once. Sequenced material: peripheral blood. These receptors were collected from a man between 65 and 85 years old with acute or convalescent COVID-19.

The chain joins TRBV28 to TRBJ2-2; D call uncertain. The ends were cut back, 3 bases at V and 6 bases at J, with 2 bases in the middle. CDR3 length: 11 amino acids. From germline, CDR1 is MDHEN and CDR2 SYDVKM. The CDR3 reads CASSFSGELFF. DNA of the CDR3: TGTGCCAGCAGTTTCTCCGGGGAGCTGTTTTTT.

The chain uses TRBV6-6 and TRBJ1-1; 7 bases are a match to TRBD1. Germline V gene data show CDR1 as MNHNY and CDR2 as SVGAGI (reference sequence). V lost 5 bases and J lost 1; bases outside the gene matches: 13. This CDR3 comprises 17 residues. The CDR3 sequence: CASSPQGVGRGNTEAFF. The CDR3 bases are TGTGCCAGCAGTCCCCAGGGGGTTGGACGGGGGAACACTGAAGCTTTCTTT.

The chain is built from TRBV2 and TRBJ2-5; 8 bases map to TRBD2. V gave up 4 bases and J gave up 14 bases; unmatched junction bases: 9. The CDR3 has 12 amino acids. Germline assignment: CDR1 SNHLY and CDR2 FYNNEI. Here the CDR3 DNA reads TGTGCCAGCAGTGGGGATAGCGGGGTCCTTTACTTC. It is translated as CASSGDSGVLYF.

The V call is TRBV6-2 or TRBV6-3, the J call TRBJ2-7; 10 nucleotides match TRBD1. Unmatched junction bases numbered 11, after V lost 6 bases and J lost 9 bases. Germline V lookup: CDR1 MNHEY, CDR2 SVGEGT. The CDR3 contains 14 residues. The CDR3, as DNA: TGTGCCAGCAGCTCGGCCGGGACAGGGGAACGGCAGTACTTC. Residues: CASSSAGTGERQYF.

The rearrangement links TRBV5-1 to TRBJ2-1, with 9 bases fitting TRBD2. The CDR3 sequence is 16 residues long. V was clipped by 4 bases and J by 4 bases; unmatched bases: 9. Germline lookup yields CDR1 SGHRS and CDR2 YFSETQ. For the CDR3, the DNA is TGCGCCAGCAGCCCGGGGGCAGCGGGGGGTTACAATGAGCAGTTCTTC. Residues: CASSPGAAGGYNEQFF.

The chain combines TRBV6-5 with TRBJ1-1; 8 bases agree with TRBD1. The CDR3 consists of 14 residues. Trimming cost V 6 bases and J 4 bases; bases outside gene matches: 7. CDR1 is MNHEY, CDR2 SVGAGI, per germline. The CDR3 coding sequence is TGTGCCAGCAGAGTCAGGGGGCTTAGCACTGAAGCTTTCTTT. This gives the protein CASRVRGLSTEAFF.